The 17 T cell receptor beta chains presented below share a single source sample, sequenced in a study of T cell responses to AZD1222 COVID-19 vaccine. Repertoires were generated with immunoSEQ multiplex PCR, while TCRdb's copy carries only in-frame clones and drops some. The data show under 100,000 clones, approximately 85% seen once. Sequenced here: peripheral blood, sampled 28 days after the second AZD1222 dose. These receptors all come from an adult who received the AZD1222 COVID-19 vaccine.

The chain has TRBV6-5 and TRBJ1-4; no firm D call. CDR3 size: 15 residues. Germline V gene sequence: CDR1 MNHEY, CDR2 SVGAGI. Deletions cut 0 bases from V and 4 bases from J, with 9 bases between. The CDR3 is CASSYSIRGNEKLFF. The CDR3 DNA reads as TGTGCCAGCAGTTACTCGATCCGGGGTAATGAAAAACTGTTTTTT.

The rearrangement links TRBV7-9 to TRBJ1-3; D gene uncertain. The V end lost 1 base, the J end lost 7 bases, and 14 bases lay between the germline ends. There are 15 residues in the CDR3. Germline CDR1 is SEHNR and CDR2 is FQNEAQ (reference sequence). The DNA of the CDR3 is TGTGCCAGCAGCTTAGGACCGACGCCGGGGAACACCATATATTTT. Protein product: CASSLGPTPGNTIYF.

The chain is built from TRBV11-2 and TRBJ1-6; no definite D call. The CDR3 is 14 amino acids. V lost 5 bases and J 6 bases, leaving 11 bases between the germline ends. Germline-derived CDR1 and CDR2 are SGHAT and FQNNGV. The CDR3 loop reads CASSHLRVNSPLHF. In nucleotides, the CDR3 is TGTGCCAGCAGCCACCTACGGGTTAATTCACCCCTCCACTTT.

The chain has TRBV6-5 and TRBJ1-4, with 9 bases fitting TRBD1. With 7 bases clipped from V and 8 bases from J, the junction kept 8 bases outside the gene matches. CDR3 length equals 14 residues. The germline CDR1 and CDR2 sequences are MNHEY and SVGAGI. This CDR3 reads CASIPGTGSEKLFF. The CDR3 nucleotides read TGTGCCAGCATTCCCGGGACAGGGAGCGAAAAACTGTTTTTT.

The rearrangement uses TRBV11-2 and TRBJ2-1, with 7 positions matching TRBD2. Germline CDR1 is SGHAT and CDR2 is FQNNGV. Losses at the gene ends were 0 bases for V and 13 bases for J; bases not matched to a gene: 9. CDR3 length: 14 amino acids. CDR3 loop: CASSLEFQRGTQFF. Here the CDR3 DNA reads TGTGCCAGCAGCTTAGAATTCCAGCGGGGAACTCAGTTCTTC.

This clone counts as medium-sized. The chain uses TRBV6-2 or TRBV6-3 and TRBJ2-7; 11 positions match TRBD2. Per germline, CDR1 MNHEY and CDR2 SVGEGT. Losses at the gene ends were 6 bases for V and 6 bases for J; bases not matched to a gene: 7. CDR3 size: 14 residues. CDR3 loop: CASSWIAGGPEQYF. The CDR3 DNA is TGTGCCAGCAGCTGGATAGCGGGAGGGCCCGAGCAGTACTTC.

This clone was detected once. This rearrangement joins TRBV4-1 to TRBJ2-7, with unresolved D. The CDR3 spans 12 residues. CDR1 is MGHRA and CDR2 is YSYEKL in the germline V gene. V was trimmed by 0 bases and J by 5 bases, leaving 5 bases between them. The CDR3 bases are TGCGCCAGCAGCCAAGAGGGGAACGAGCAGTACTTC. It yields the protein CASSQEGNEQYF.

The gene calls are TRBV6-5 and TRBJ1-5; D is unclear. V lost 8 bases to trimming and J lost 6 bases, with 5 bases between them. The germline V gene has CDR1 MNHEY and CDR2 SVGAGI. The CDR3 loop spans 10 amino acids. This chain's CDR3 is CASFCQPQHF. In nucleotides, the CDR3 is TGTGCCAGCTTCTGTCAGCCCCAGCATTTT.

V gene TRBV7-2 combines with J gene TRBJ2-1, with 7 bases fitting TRBD1. Germline CDR1 SGHTA, CDR2 FQGNSA. The length of the CDR3 is 17 residues. Trimming cost V 6 bases and J 0 bases; bases outside gene matches: 11. CDR3 protein: CASRGRTGRSSYNEQFF. The CDR3 coding sequence is TGTGCCAGCAGGGGTCGGACAGGAAGGAGCTCCTACAATGAGCAGTTCTTC.

The gene calls are TRBV7-3 and TRBJ2-3; 13 bases fit TRBD2. Germline CDR1 is SGHTA and CDR2 is FQGTGA. The CDR3 is 19 amino acids. After removal of 4 bases from V and 2 bases from J, the junction contained 12 bases not matched to a gene. The CDR3 DNA follows: TGTGCCAGCAGCTCCGGACTAGCGGGAGTCCAAAGGGACACAGATACGCAGTATTTT. Its protein product is CASSSGLAGVQRDTDTQYF.

The gene calls are TRBV5-6 and TRBJ2-1; D is undetermined. Trimming took 4 bases from V and 4 from J, leaving 12 bases between them. Per the germline V gene, CDR1 is SGHDT and CDR2 is YYEEEE. This CDR3 is 14 amino acids long. The CDR3 bases are TGTGCCAGCAGCATAGGACGGCGATACAATGAGCAGTTCTTC. It translates to CASSIGRRYNEQFF.

The gene calls are TRBV14 and TRBJ2-7; the D is unclear. The germline V gene encodes CDR1 SGHDN and CDR2 FVKESK. Trimming took 0 bases from V and 2 from J, leaving 8 bases between them. The CDR3 sequence is 14 residues long. CDR3 DNA sequence: TGTGCCAGCAGCCAAGAGGGGTGGACCTACGAGCAGTACTTC. It encodes CASSQEGWTYEQYF.

The chain is built from TRBV27 and TRBJ1-2; D unresolved. This CDR3 spans 13 amino acids. Trimming cost V 2 bases and J 1 base, with 5 bases left between them. CDR1 MNHEY and CDR2 SMNVEV come from the germline V gene (reference sequence). CDR3 coding DNA: TGTGCCAGCAGTTTAACAGTTAACTATGGCTACACCTTC. It is translated as CASSLTVNYGYTF.

The chain has TRBV6-2 or TRBV6-3 and TRBJ2-7, with a weak D call TRBD2 (5 bases). Germline lookup yields CDR1 MNHEY and CDR2 SVGEGT. Trimming pared 5 bases from V and 6 bases from J, leaving 11 bases between. This CDR3 has 12 residues. CDR3: CASSPLASEQYF. The CDR3 region has the DNA TGTGCCAGCAGTCCCCTAGCTTCCGAGCAGTACTTC.

The chain is built from TRBV7-9 and TRBJ1-5; D gene unclear. Germline V gene data show CDR1 as SEHNR and CDR2 as FQNEAQ (reference sequence). V was clipped by 3 bases and J by 0 bases, with 6 bases between them. The CDR3 runs to 14 residues. CDR3 in DNA: TGTGCCAGCAGCTTGGAGGTTAGCAATCAGCCCCAGCATTTT. Residues: CASSLEVSNQPQHF.

The chain uses TRBV7-2 and TRBJ1-4; no clear D gene. Germline V gene lookup returns CDR1 SGHTA and CDR2 FQGNSA. This CDR3 spans 15 amino acids. The ends were cut back, 5 bases at V and 4 bases at J, with 14 bases in the middle. Written as DNA, the CDR3 is TGTGCCAGCAGCCGCGTCGGTAGTCTTAATGAAAAACTGTTTTTT. This gives the protein CASSRVGSLNEKLFF.

CDR3 nucleotide sequence: TGTGCCACCAGTGAAACAGGACAGGCATTTGGCTACACCTTC. It encodes CATSETGQAFGYTF. The chain carries TRBV24-1 and TRBJ1-2; 7 bases match TRBD1. The V gene end was trimmed by 4 bases and the J gene end by 7 bases; junction bases not matched to a gene: 8. Germline V CDR1 and CDR2: KGHDR, SFDVKD. The CDR3 runs 14 residues.